These T cell receptor beta chains were read from a single sample in a study of blood T cell repertoires in COVID-19. Here immunoSEQ multiplex PCR was the method, and the copy in TCRdb shows in-frame clones only, minus some. The table has around 30,000 clones, approximately 80% seen once. Sequenced: peripheral blood. These TCRs come from a human donor in a cohort sampled during active COVID-19. The CDR3 runs from the conserved cysteine through the conserved F or W. D genes are given only for firm matches. The size field is filled for only some rows; it gives once, few, many or a size class.

j_call,clone_size,d_call,v_call,cdr3_aa,cdr3_nt
TRBJ2-7,once,TRBD1,TRBV25-1,CASSHTGALSNEQYF,TGTGCCAGCAGTCACACAGGGGCGCTCTCCAACGAGCAGTACTTC
TRBJ1-1,NA,NA,TRBV7-2,CASSLIPGGNTEAFF,TGTGCCAGCAGCTTAATCCCGGGGGGAAACACTGAAGCTTTCTTT
TRBJ2-3,NA,TRBD2,TRBV6-6,CATLGLAVTSTDTQYF,TGTGCCACCCTAGGACTAGCGGTGACTAGCACAGATACGCAGTATTTT
TRBJ2-3,NA,TRBD2,TRBV28,CASSPGGELAGGGPDTQYF,TGTGCCAGCAGTCCCGGGGGAGAACTAGCGGGAGGGGGCCCAGATACGCAGTATTTT
TRBJ1-2,NA,TRBD1,TRBV7-2,CASSLSQGANYGYTF,TGTGCCAGCAGCCTATCACAGGGGGCGAACTATGGCTACACCTTC
TRBJ1-2,NA,NA,TRBV19,CASSLNRAANYGYTF,TGTGCCAGTAGTTTGAACAGGGCCGCTAACTATGGCTACACCTTC
TRBJ2-7,NA,TRBD1,TRBV19,CASSILDRSYEQYF,TGTGCCAGTAGTATATTGGACAGGTCCTACGAGCAGTACTTC
TRBJ2-1,NA,NA,TRBV4-3,CASSQDVAQGSFNEQFF,TGCGCCAGCAGCCAAGACGTAGCCCAGGGGTCATTTAATGAGCAGTTCTTC
TRBJ2-3,NA,NA,TRBV5-6,CASSSQGVGDTDTQYF,TGTGCCAGCAGCTCACAGGGAGTGGGAGACACAGATACGCAGTATTTT
TRBJ1-2,NA,NA,TRBV7-9,CASSLSDRIVRGYTF,TGTGCCAGCAGCCTTTCGGACAGAATAGTAAGGGGCTACACCTTC
TRBJ1-1,NA,TRBD1,TRBV12-5,CASGLKQGGEAFF,TGTGCTAGTGGTTTGAAACAGGGGGGAGAAGCTTTCTTT
TRBJ2-1,NA,TRBD2,TRBV25-1,CASSDTSGVYNEQFF,TGTGCCAGCAGTGATACTAGCGGGGTTTACAATGAGCAGTTCTTC
TRBJ1-2,NA,TRBD1,TRBV3-1/TRBV3-2,CASSQFRGDRSHLRAYGYTF,TGTGCCAGCAGCCAATTCAGGGGGGACCGTTCTCATCTTCGGGCATATGGCTACACCTTC
TRBJ1-6,NA,NA,TRBV27,CASSSTVSSYNSPLHF,TGTGCCAGCAGTTCGACAGTTAGCTCCTATAATTCACCCCTCCACTTT
TRBJ2-1,once,TRBD2,TRBV5-1,CASSLSGLAGGGEQFF,TGCGCCAGCAGCTTGAGCGGACTAGCGGGGGGAGGGGAGCAGTTCTTC
TRBJ2-2,NA,NA,TRBV12-3/TRBV12-4,CASFRSTGELFF,TGTGCCAGCTTTCGGAGCACCGGGGAGCTGTTTTTT
TRBJ1-2,NA,NA,TRBV13,CASGEGDYGYTF,TGTGCCAGTGGAGAGGGTGACTATGGCTACACCTTC
TRBJ1-3,few,TRBD1,TRBV7-6,CASSSRDRKSSGNTIYF,TGTGCCAGCAGCTCTAGGGACAGGAAGAGCTCTGGAAACACCATATATTTT
TRBJ2-7,NA,NA,TRBV10-3,CAISESFTREYF,TGTGCCATCAGTGAGTCCTTTACGAGGGAGTACTTC
TRBJ1-1,NA,NA,TRBV6-5,CASSAPLGANTEAFF,TGTGCCAGCAGCGCTCCATTAGGGGCGAACACTGAAGCTTTCTTT
TRBJ2-3,NA,TRBD2,TRBV7-2,CASSLRLAGGGRTDTQYF,TGTGCCAGCAGCCTCCGACTAGCGGGAGGGGGCCGGACAGATACGCAGTATTTT
TRBJ2-6,few,NA,TRBV7-2,CASSFTGSGANVLTF,TGTGCCAGCAGCTTTACGGGGTCTGGGGCCAACGTCCTGACTTTC
TRBJ2-1,NA,NA,TRBV24-1,CAVSESSYNEQFF,TGTGCCGTTAGCGAGAGCTCCTACAATGAGCAGTTCTTC
TRBJ1-2,once,TRBD1,TRBV27,CASSSLDRGRPNYGYTF,TGTGCCAGCAGTTCATTGGACAGGGGACGGCCTAACTATGGCTACACCTTC
TRBJ1-2,once,TRBD1,TRBV19,CASSHVWGQLNYGYTF,TGTGCCAGTAGTCACGTGTGGGGACAGTTAAACTATGGCTACACCTTC
TRBJ1-1,NA,NA,TRBV7-8,CASSSGFPEAFF,TGTGCCAGCAGCTCAGGGTTCCCTGAAGCTTTCTTT
TRBJ1-5,NA,NA,TRBV19,CASSIVSRGGQPQHF,TGTGCCAGTAGTATAGTCTCCAGGGGTGGACAGCCCCAGCATTTT
TRBJ2-7,NA,TRBD1,TRBV23-1,CASSQPTGQVGPDCEQYF,TGCGCCAGCAGTCAGCCGACCGGACAGGTTGGGCCTGACTGCGAGCAGTACTTC
TRBJ2-2,NA,NA,TRBV6-5,CASSSQTTNTGELFF,TGTGCCAGCAGTTCCCAGACAACGAACACCGGGGAGCTGTTTTTT
TRBJ2-3,NA,TRBD2,TRBV4-3,CASSSPGLAGESDTQYF,TGCGCCAGCAGCTCGCCGGGACTAGCGGGAGAAAGTGATACGCAGTATTTT
TRBJ1-1,few,NA,TRBV16,CASSPSFEGTEAFF,TGTGCCAGCAGCCCCTCGTTTGAGGGCACTGAAGCTTTCTTT
TRBJ2-6,NA,NA,TRBV29-1,CSVASGANVLTF,TGCAGCGTTGCTTCTGGGGCCAACGTCCTGACTTTC
TRBJ2-5,NA,NA,TRBV5-5,CASSRQAGGQETQYF,TGTGCCAGCAGCAGGCAGGCCGGGGGCCAAGAGACCCAGTACTTC
TRBJ2-7,NA,TRBD1,TRBV6-6,CASSYSTGVESYEQYF,TGTGCCAGCAGTTACTCTACAGGGGTAGAGTCCTACGAGCAGTACTTC
TRBJ2-7,NA,NA,TRBV5-1,CASSGPSYEQYF,TGCGCCAGCAGCGGGCCCTCCTACGAGCAGTACTTC
TRBJ1-1,NA,NA,TRBV6-4,CASSEWSGLGTEAFF,TGTGCCAGCAGTGAATGGAGCGGGCTCGGAACTGAAGCTTTCTTT
TRBJ2-5,few,NA,TRBV28,CASSLRGFTGRETQYF,TGTGCCAGCAGTTTAAGGGGATTTACAGGGCGGGAGACCCAGTACTTC
TRBJ1-3,few,NA,TRBV28,CASSLRPSSGNTIYF,TGTGCCAGCAGTCTTCGTCCCTCCTCTGGAAACACCATATATTTT
TRBJ2-1,few,TRBD1,TRBV7-9,CASRYRQGGSYNEQFF,TGTGCCAGCAGGTATCGACAGGGGGGCTCCTACAATGAGCAGTTCTTC
TRBJ1-5,NA,NA,TRBV6-2/TRBV6-3,CASSYPRGDSQPQHF,TGTGCCAGCAGTTACCCCCGGGGGGATAGTCAGCCCCAGCATTTT
TRBJ2-3,NA,TRBD1,TRBV6-6,CASDRGVKGDTQYF,TGTGCCAGCGACAGGGGGGTAAAGGGAGATACGCAGTATTTT
TRBJ2-3,NA,TRBD2,TRBV5-1,CASSPGGGTDTQYF,TGCGCCAGCAGCCCCGGGGGGGGCACAGATACGCAGTATTTT
TRBJ2-1,NA,TRBD2,TRBV7-9,CASSYETGGLGNEQFF,TGTGCCAGCAGCTACGAGACGGGGGGTTTAGGCAATGAGCAGTTCTTC
TRBJ2-3,NA,TRBD1,TRBV4-3,CASSQDRTGYTDTQYF,TGCGCCAGCAGCCAAGATAGGACAGGGTACACAGATACGCAGTATTTT
TRBJ1-2,medium-sized,TRBD1,TRBV5-1,CASSLAGQGLGYTF,TGCGCCAGCAGCTTGGCGGGACAGGGTTTGGGCTACACCTTC
TRBJ1-1,NA,NA,TRBV3-1/TRBV3-2,CASSQDLGGHTEAFF,TGTGCCAGCAGCCAAGATCTCGGGGGTCACACTGAAGCTTTCTTT
TRBJ2-3,few,TRBD2,TRBV10-3,CAISESRLAGGKDTQYF,TGTGCCATCAGTGAGTCGCGGCTAGCGGGGGGTAAAGATACGCAGTATTTT
TRBJ2-3,NA,NA,TRBV29-1,CSVKKGRLTDTQYF,TGCAGCGTTAAGAAAGGGAGACTCACAGATACGCAGTATTTT
TRBJ1-4,NA,NA,TRBV25-1,CASSESRREKLFF,TGTGCCAGCAGTGAATCTCGTAGAGAAAAACTATTTTTT
TRBJ2-7,NA,TRBD1,TRBV9,CASSVRGDSSSYEQYF,TGTGCCAGCAGCGTACGAGGGGACAGCAGCTCCTACGAGCAGTACTTC
TRBJ1-3,few,NA,TRBV19,CASSTNKGIYGNTIYF,TGTGCCAGTAGTACCAATAAGGGGATTTATGGAAACACCATATATTTT
TRBJ1-1,NA,NA,TRBV27,CASSLRGTEAFF,TGTGCCAGCAGTTTACGGGGAACTGAAGCTTTCTTT
TRBJ2-2,NA,NA,TRBV9,CASSAEGRGTGELFF,TGTGCCAGCAGCGCGGAGGGCCGGGGGACCGGGGAGCTGTTTTTT